This TCR beta chain was identified in a study of spatial heterogeneity in lung cancer. General study results and limits: Mutation counts in tumors were tracked by counts of expanded intratumoral alpha and beta TCRs.

Carried by each TCR cDNA molecule was a unique molecular identifier. Each CDR3 protein is one row after TCRdb ran MiXCR on the 5' RACE reads. The sample shows about 13,000 distinct CDR3 sequences, about 5% of them seen only once. Germline V gene sequence: CDR1 DFQATT, CDR2 SNEGSKA (reference sequence). V shed 5 bases, J shed 3 bases, and the junction held 5 bases outside the gene matches. This CDR3 spans 13 amino acids. Indicated time point: sample taken at primary tumor resection. This clonotype was counted ten times or more. Its cognate antigen is unknown. V and J are TRBV20-1 and TRBJ2-3, with 7 bases identical to TRBD1. This sequence was found in a female donor with early-stage non-small cell lung cancer. The input for sequencing was lung tumor tissue, taken at surgery. CDR3 nucleotides: TGCAGTGCTCTCGACAGGGAAACAGATACGCAGTATTTT. Translated, it gives CSALDRETDTQYF.